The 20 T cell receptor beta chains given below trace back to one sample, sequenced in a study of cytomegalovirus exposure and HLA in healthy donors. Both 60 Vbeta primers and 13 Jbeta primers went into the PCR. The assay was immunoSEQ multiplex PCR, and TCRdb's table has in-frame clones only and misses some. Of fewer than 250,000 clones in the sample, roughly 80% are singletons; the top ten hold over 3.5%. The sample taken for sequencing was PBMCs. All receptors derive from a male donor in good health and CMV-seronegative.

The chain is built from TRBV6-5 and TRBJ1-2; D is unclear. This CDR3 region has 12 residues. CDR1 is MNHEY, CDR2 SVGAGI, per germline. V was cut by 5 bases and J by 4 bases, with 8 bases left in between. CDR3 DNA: TGTGCCAGCAGTAGCCTCCTCTATGGCTACACCTTC. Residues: CASSSLLYGYTF.

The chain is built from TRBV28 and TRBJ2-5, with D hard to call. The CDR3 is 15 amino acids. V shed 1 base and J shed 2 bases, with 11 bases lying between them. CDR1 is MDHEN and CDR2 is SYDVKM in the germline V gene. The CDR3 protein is CASSLLAVMQETQYF. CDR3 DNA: TGTGCCAGCAGTTTATTGGCAGTGATGCAAGAGACCCAGTACTTC.

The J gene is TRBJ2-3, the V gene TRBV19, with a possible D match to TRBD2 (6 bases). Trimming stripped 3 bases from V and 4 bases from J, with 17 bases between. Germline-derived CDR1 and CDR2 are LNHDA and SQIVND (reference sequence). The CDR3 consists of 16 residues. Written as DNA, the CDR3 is TGTGCCAGTAGTATTGGAGGGCCCCCGGGTGCAGATACGCAGTATTTT. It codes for CASSIGGPPGADTQYF.

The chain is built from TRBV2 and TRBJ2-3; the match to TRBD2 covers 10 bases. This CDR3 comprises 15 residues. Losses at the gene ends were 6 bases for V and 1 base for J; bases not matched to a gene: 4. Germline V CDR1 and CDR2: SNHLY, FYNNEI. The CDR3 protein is CASRDGLAGTDTQYF. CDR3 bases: TGTGCCAGCAGGGACGGACTAGCGGGCACAGATACGCAGTATTTT.

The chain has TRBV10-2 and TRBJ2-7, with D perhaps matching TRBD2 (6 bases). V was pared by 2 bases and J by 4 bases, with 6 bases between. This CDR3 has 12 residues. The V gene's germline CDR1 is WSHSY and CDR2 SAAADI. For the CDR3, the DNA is TGCGCCAGCAGTGAGCGGGGGTACGAGCAGTACTTC. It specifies CASSERGYEQYF.

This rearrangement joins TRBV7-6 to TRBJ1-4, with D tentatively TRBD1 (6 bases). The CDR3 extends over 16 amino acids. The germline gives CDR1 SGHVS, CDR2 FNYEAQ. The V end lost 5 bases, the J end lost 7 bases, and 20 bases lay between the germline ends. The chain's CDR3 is CASSPGTPTGGEKLFF. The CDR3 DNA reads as TGTGCCAGCAGCCCCGGGACACCGACAGGAGGTGAAAAACTGTTTTTT.

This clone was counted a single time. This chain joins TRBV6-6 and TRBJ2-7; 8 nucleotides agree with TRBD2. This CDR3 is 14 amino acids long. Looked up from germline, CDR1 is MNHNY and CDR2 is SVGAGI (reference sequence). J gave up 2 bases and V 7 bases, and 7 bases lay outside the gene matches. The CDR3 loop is CASTERERPYEQYF. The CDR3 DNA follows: TGTGCCAGCACTGAGCGGGAGAGACCCTACGAGCAGTACTTC.

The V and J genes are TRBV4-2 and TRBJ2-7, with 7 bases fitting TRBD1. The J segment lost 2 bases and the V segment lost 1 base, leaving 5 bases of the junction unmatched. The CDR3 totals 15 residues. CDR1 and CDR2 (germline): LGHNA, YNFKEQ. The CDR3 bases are TGTGCCAGCAGCCAAGCCCAGGGACAGACCTACGAGCAGTACTTC. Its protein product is CASSQAQGQTYEQYF.

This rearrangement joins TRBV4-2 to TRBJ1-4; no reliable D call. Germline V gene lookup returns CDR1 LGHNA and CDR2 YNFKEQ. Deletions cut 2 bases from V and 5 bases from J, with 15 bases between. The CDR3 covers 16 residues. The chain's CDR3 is CASSQTLGGRNEKLFF. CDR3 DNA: TGTGCCAGCAGCCAAACATTGGGAGGGAGGAATGAAAAACTGTTTTTT.

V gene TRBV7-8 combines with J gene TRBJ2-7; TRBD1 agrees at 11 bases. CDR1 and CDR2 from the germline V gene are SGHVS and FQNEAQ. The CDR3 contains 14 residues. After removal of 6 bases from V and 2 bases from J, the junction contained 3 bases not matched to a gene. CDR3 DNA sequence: TGTGCCAGCAGACAGGACAGGGGGCCCTACGAGCAGTACTTC. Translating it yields CASRQDRGPYEQYF. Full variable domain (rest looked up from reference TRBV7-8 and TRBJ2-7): GAGVSQSPRYKVAKRGQDVALRCDPISGHVSLFWYQQALGQGPEFLTYFQNEAQLDKSGLPSDRFFAERPEGSVSTLKIQRTQQEDSAVYLCASRQDRGPYEQYFGPGTRLTVT.

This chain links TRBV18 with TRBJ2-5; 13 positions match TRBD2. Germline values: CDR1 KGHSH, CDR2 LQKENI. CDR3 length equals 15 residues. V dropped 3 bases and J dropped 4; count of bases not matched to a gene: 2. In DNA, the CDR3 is TGTGCCAGCTCACCCCGGACTAGCGGGGGAGAGACCCAGTACTTC. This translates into CASSPRTSGGETQYF.

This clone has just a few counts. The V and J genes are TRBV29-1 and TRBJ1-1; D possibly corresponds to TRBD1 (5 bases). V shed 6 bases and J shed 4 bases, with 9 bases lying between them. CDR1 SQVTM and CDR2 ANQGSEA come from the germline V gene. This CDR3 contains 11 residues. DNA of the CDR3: TGCAGCGTCTTACAGGTCACTGAAGCTTTCTTT. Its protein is CSVLQVTEAFF.

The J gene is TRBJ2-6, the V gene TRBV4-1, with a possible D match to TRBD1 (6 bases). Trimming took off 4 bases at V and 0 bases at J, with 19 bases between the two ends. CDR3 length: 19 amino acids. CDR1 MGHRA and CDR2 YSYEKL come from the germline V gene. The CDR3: CASSLVFGQRLSGANVLTF. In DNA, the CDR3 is TGCGCCAGCAGCCTTGTTTTTGGACAGCGGCTCTCTGGGGCCAACGTCCTGACTTTC.

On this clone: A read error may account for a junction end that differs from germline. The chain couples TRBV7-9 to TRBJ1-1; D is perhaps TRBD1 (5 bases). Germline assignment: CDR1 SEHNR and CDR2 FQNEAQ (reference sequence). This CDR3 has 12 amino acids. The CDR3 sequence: CSSSTVGPEAFF. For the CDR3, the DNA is TGTTCCAGCAGCACGGTGGGGCCTGAAGCTTTCTTT.

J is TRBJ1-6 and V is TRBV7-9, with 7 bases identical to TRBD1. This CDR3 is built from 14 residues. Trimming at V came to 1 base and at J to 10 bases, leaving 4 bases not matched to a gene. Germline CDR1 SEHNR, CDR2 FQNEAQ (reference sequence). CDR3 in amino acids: CASSLGQGVSPLHF. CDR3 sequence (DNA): TGTGCCAGCAGCTTAGGACAGGGAGTCTCACCCCTCCACTTT.

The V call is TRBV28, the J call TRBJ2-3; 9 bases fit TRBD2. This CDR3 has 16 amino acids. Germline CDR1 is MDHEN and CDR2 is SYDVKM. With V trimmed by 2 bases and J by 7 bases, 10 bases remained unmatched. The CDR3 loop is CASSLQVAGELHTQYF. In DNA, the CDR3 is TGTGCCAGCAGTTTACAGGTAGCGGGAGAATTACATACGCAGTATTTT.

CDR3 protein: CASNPSGRSGELFF. CDR3 bases: TGCGCCAGCAACCCTAGCGGGAGGTCCGGGGAGCTGTTTTTT. The chain has TRBV10-1 and TRBJ2-2; 11 bases are a match to TRBD2. Germline V gives CDR1 WNHNN, CDR2 SYGVQD (reference sequence). The J segment lost 6 bases and the V segment lost 7 bases, leaving 4 bases of the junction unmatched. This CDR3 comprises 14 residues.

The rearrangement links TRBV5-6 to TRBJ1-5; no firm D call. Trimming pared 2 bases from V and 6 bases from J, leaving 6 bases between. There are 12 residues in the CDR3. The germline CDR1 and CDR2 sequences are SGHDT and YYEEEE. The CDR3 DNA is TGTGCCAGCAGCTTATCGGGTCAGCCCCAGCATTTT. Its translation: CASSLSGQPQHF.

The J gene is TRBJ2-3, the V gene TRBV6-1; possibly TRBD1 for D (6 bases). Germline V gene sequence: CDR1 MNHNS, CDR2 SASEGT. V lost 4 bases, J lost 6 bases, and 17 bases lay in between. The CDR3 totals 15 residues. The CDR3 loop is CASSVQGSYTDTQYF. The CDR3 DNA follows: TGTGCCAGCAGTGTGCAGGGGTCCTACACGGATACGCAGTATTTT.

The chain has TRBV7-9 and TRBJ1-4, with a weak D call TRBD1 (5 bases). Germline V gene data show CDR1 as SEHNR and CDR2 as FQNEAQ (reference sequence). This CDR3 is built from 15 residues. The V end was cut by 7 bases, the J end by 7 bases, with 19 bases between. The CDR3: CASTFSNPGAEKLFF. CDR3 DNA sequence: TGTGCCAGCACCTTTTCCAACCCTGGGGCTGAAAAACTGTTTTTT.